This T cell receptor (beta chain) was sequenced for a study of T cell repertoires in cytomegalovirus infection. This CDR3 has 14 residues. The V gene's germline CDR1 is MNHEY and CDR2 SVGEGT. V was pared by 2 bases and J by 7 bases, with 7 bases of the junction left unmatched. Worth noting for this clonotype: Its specificity is unknown.

TCRdb ran MiXCR on the reads and lists one entry per CDR3 protein. The sample includes under 450,000 distinct CDR3 sequences, about a third of them seen just once. Sample: cultured PBMCs, taken from culture after CMV antigen stimulation. This clonotype was sampled from a human donor in good health (CMV status not recorded). Some clones in this sample may be carry-over from other donors' samples. The V gene is TRBV6-2 or TRBV6-3, the J gene TRBJ1-2; TRBD1 matches 7 bases. CDR3 sequence reads: CASSYTRQGPGYTF. CDR3 sequence (DNA): TGTGCCAGCAGTTACACACGACAGGGTCCTGGCTACACCTTC.